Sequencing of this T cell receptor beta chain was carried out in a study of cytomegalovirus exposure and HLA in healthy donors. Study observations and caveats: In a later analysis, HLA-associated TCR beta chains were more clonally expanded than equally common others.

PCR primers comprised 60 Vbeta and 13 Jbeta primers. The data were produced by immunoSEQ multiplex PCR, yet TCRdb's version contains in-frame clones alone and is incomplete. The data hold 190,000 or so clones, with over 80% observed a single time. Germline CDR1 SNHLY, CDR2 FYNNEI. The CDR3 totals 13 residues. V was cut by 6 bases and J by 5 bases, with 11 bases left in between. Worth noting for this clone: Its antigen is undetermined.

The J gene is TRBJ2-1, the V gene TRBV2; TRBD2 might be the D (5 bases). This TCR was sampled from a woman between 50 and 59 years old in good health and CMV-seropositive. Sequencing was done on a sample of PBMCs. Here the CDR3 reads CASSGGPNNEQFF. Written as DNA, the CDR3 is TGTGCCAGCAGCGGAGGACCGAACAATGAGCAGTTCTTC.